This is a list of T cell receptor beta chains from one sample in a study of blood T cell repertoires in COVID-19. The assay was immunoSEQ multiplex PCR, and TCRdb's table has in-frame clones only and misses some. This sample carries tens of thousands of clones, approximately 80% of them seen once, and the ten largest clones take 44%. Sequencing was done on a sample of peripheral blood. All receptors come from a man at least 80 years old with acute or convalescent COVID-19. CDR3s include the opening cysteine and the closing phenylalanine or tryptophan. Fields, in order: J gene, clone size, CDR3 length, V gene, D gene, CDR3 DNA, CDR3 protein. The D gene is left open where the match is weak. Size is stated for part of the rows, as once, few or many counts, or as a class when the clone is expanded.

TRBJ1-5 | . | 14 | TRBV6-6 | . | TGTGCCAGCAGTTACTACGGTAGCAATCAGCCCCAGCATTTT | CASSYYGSNQPQHF
TRBJ2-5 | . | 15 | TRBV24-1 | TRBD2 | TGTGCCACCGAATCAGCTAGCGGAGAGGGGGAGACCCAGTACTTC | CATESASGEGETQYF
TRBJ1-5 | . | 16 | TRBV7-2 | TRBD1 | TGTGCCAGCAGCTCACCCTCGACAGGGGGAAAGACGCCCCAGCATTTT | CASSSPSTGGKTPQHF
TRBJ1-1 | . | 15 | TRBV19 | . | TGTGCCAGTAGTAGCCTGAGACAGCAGAACACTGAAGCTTTCTTT | CASSSLRQQNTEAFF
TRBJ2-7 | . | 16 | TRBV7-9 | TRBD1 | TGTGCCAGCAGCCCGCCCTGGGCAGGGGGCTTGTACGAGCAGTACTTC | CASSPPWAGGLYEQYF
TRBJ1-1 | once | 14 | TRBV3-1/TRBV3-2 | . | TGTGCCAGCAGCCAAGGAGGGGGAACCACTGAAGCTTTCTTT | CASSQGGGTTEAFF
TRBJ1-1 | . | 13 | TRBV25-1 | . | TGTGCCAGCAGTGTCGTTGGGCAGGGGGAAGCTTTCTTT | CASSVVGQGEAFF
TRBJ2-7 | . | 11 | TRBV30 | TRBD1 | TGTGCCTGGGGGACAGGCTACGAGCAGTACTTC | CAWGTGYEQYF
TRBJ1-5 | . | 15 | TRBV9 | . | TGTGCCAGCAGCCCCCGAGATTTTGCCCATCAGCCCCAGCATTTT | CASSPRDFAHQPQHF
TRBJ2-6 | . | 15 | TRBV18 | . | TGTGCCAGCTCACCAGATAGCTCTGGGGCCAACGTCCTGACTTTC | CASSPDSSGANVLTF
TRBJ1-2 | . | 13 | TRBV4-3 | . | TGCGCCAGCAGCCAAGTCAGGGGTTATGGCTACACCTTC | CASSQVRGYGYTF
TRBJ2-7 | once | 15 | TRBV3-1/TRBV3-2 | TRBD1 | TGTGCCAGCAGCCCGGACAGGCTTCCATCCTACGAGCAGTACTTC | CASSPDRLPSYEQYF
TRBJ2-5 | . | 12 | TRBV5-6 | TRBD1 | TGTGCCAGCAGCTTGAACAGGGGTCCTAAGTACTTC | CASSLNRGPKYF
TRBJ2-2 | . | 15 | TRBV4-1 | TRBD1 | TGCGCCAGCAGCCCTCAGGGACAGATCACCGGGGAGCTGTTTTTT | CASSPQGQITGELFF
TRBJ2-7 | . | 11 | TRBV20-1 | . | TGCAGTGCTAGAGATTTGGCCGAGCAGTACTTC | CSARDLAEQYF
TRBJ2-1 | . | 18 | TRBV6-4 | TRBD2 | TGTGCCAGCAGTGAATACAGCGGGACTAGCGGGACCCTGGGTGAGCAGTTCTTC | CASSEYSGTSGTLGEQFF
TRBJ2-2 | . | 17 | TRBV2 | TRBD2 | TGTGCCAGCAGTGAGAGGGCCTGGACTAGCGCGGACGGGGAGCTGTTTTTT | CASSERAWTSADGELFF
TRBJ2-7 | . | 14 | TRBV28 | TRBD1 | TGTGCCAGCAGTAAGACAGGGGGTAGGTACGAGCAGTACTTC | CASSKTGGRYEQYF
TRBJ2-1 | . | 16 | TRBV5-1 | TRBD2 | TGCGCCAGCAGCCCCGCCGGACTAGCGGAGTACAATGAGCAGTTCTTC | CASSPAGLAEYNEQFF
TRBJ2-1 | . | 17 | TRBV7-2 | TRBD2 | TGTGCCAGCAGCTTACACAGGTCACTAGCGAGTGGGAATGAGCAGTTCTTC | CASSLHRSLASGNEQFF
TRBJ2-2 | . | 15 | TRBV19 | . | TGTGCCAGTAGTATAAACGGGGGTTTCACCGGGGAGCTGTTTTTT | CASSINGGFTGELFF
TRBJ1-4 | . | 16 | TRBV25-1 | TRBD1 | TGTGCCAGCAGTGAACGACAGGGACGTGGTAATGAAAAACTGTTTTTT | CASSERQGRGNEKLFF
TRBJ1-1 | . | 13 | TRBV19 | TRBD1 | TGTGCCAGTAGGGACAGGGTGAACACTGAAGCTTTCTTT | CASRDRVNTEAFF
TRBJ1-6 | . | 14 | TRBV11-2 | . | TGTGCCAGCGGGCCAAGCTCCTATAATTCACCCCTCCACTTT | CASGPSSYNSPLHF
TRBJ1-1 | medium-sized | 13 | TRBV5-1 | TRBD1 | TGCGCCAGCAGCCACCCAGGGGGCACTGAAGCTTTCTTT | CASSHPGGTEAFF
TRBJ2-7 | few | 14 | TRBV10-1 | . | TGCGCCAGCAGTGAGTCGCGGCTATCCTACGAGCAGTACTTC | CASSESRLSYEQYF
TRBJ1-2 | . | 13 | TRBV28 | . | TGTGCCAGCAGTTTACGACAGGACTATGGCTACACCTTC | CASSLRQDYGYTF
TRBJ1-2 | . | 14 | TRBV27 | TRBD1 | TGTGCCAGCAGTCCGGACAGGCTTCGAAGCGGCTACACCTTC | CASSPDRLRSGYTF
TRBJ2-7 | few | 14 | TRBV7-9 | . | TGTGCCAGCAGCCCCTTTTCGATGGGGGGAGAGCAGTACTTC | CASSPFSMGGEQYF
TRBJ1-3 | few | 14 | TRBV5-1 | TRBD1 | TGCGCCAGCAGCTTGACAGGGGCTGGAAACACCATATATTTT | CASSLTGAGNTIYF
TRBJ2-7 | . | 13 | TRBV28 | . | TGTGCCAGCAGTCCAGGGGCCCAGGAAGAGCAGTACTTC | CASSPGAQEEQYF
TRBJ1-2 | . | 15 | TRBV7-9 | . | TGTGCCAGCAGTTTTATGGCAGGAGGGGCGGGAGGCTACACCTTC | CASSFMAGGAGGYTF
TRBJ2-4 | . | 15 | TRBV15 | TRBD2 | TGTGCCACCAGCACCGGGACTAGCGGGAGAGACATTCAGTACTTC | CATSTGTSGRDIQYF
TRBJ1-3 | . | 13 | TRBV7-2 | TRBD1 | TGTGCCAGCAGTTCGGGACAGGGGAACACCATATATTTT | CASSSGQGNTIYF
TRBJ1-1 | . | 14 | TRBV28 | TRBD1 | TGTGCCAGCAGTCCTCCGGGACAGGACACTGAAGCTTTCTTT | CASSPPGQDTEAFF
TRBJ1-2 | . | 17 | TRBV25-1 | . | TGTGCCAGCAATAAAGGTGGGGGGGCTGGAGTAAACTATGGCTACACCTTC | CASNKGGGAGVNYGYTF
TRBJ1-3 | . | 15 | TRBV6-5 | . | TGTGCCACCCTCTTGGGCAGCAGCTCTGGAAACACCATATATTTT | CATLLGSSSGNTIYF
TRBJ1-2 | few | 15 | TRBV7-2 | TRBD1 | TGTGCCAGCATCTTAGGACAGGGGGTTGGTTATGGCTACACCTTC | CASILGQGVGYGYTF
TRBJ2-7 | . | 15 | TRBV18 | . | TGTGCCAGCTCACCCTCGACAGACAGCTCCTACGAGCAGTACTTC | CASSPSTDSSYEQYF
TRBJ2-3 | . | 17 | TRBV11-2 | TRBD2 | TGTGCCAGCAGCTTAGCCCTCGCGGGGGGGGGAGCAGATACGCAGTATTTT | CASSLALAGGGADTQYF